This TCR beta chain was observed in a study of blood T cell repertoires in COVID-19. This CDR3 contains 12 residues. V was clipped by 3 bases and J by 7 bases, with 6 bases between them. Germline values: CDR1 MDHEN, CDR2 SYDVKM. Profiling relied on immunoSEQ multiplex PCR, and the TCRdb table lists in-frame clones only, not all of them. The sample carries 150,000 to 200,000 clones, roughly 91% recorded once. Sequencing used peripheral blood. This receptor was obtained from a woman aged 45-65 years with acute or convalescent COVID-19. The genes are TRBV28 and TRBJ2-2; D call uncertain. The CDR3 bases are TGTGCCAGCAGTTTCGAGGACGGGGAGCTGTTTTTT. Residues: CASSFEDGELFF. The whole variable domain, filled in from reference TRBV28 and TRBJ2-2, reads DVKVTQSSRYLVKRTGEKVFLECVQDMDHENMFWYRQDPGLGLRLIYFSYDVKMKEKGDIPEGYSVSREKKERFSLILESASTNQTSMYLCASSFEDGELFFGEGSRLTVL.